The 15 T cell receptor beta chains reported below all come from one sample, sequenced in a study of T cell clonotyping in hematopoietic cell transplantation. Measured with immunoSEQ multiplex PCR; TCRdb has only the in-frame clones, and not every one. This sample has approximately 7,200 clones; about 91% occur once, and the top ten carry 6% to 8.5%. This specimen was PBMCs, taken 100 days after allogeneic stem cell transplant. The receptors come from a young adult male patient who had an allogeneic stem cell transplant from a related donor, so the T cells may come from the graft donor. Some clones in this sample may be carry-over from other donors' samples.

The chain links TRBV5-1 to TRBJ1-3, with D unresolved. This CDR3 contains 14 residues. Trimming cost V 4 bases and J 0 bases, with 8 bases left between them. Germline loops: CDR1 SGHRS, CDR2 YFSETQ. Here the CDR3 DNA reads TGCGCCAGCAGCCTACAGCCCTCTGGAAACACCATATATTTT. It specifies CASSLQPSGNTIYF.

This chain connects TRBV7-2 to TRBJ2-3; 10 nucleotides agree with TRBD1. The CDR3 consists of 16 residues. V lost 5 bases to trimming and J lost 0 bases; unmatched junction nucleotides: 5. The germline V gene has CDR1 SGHTA and CDR2 FQGNSA. As DNA, the CDR3 is TGTGCCAGCAGCATTGGGACAGGGGTTAGCACAGATACGCAGTATTTT. Translating gives CASSIGTGVSTDTQYF.

This chain joins TRBV11-2 and TRBJ1-2, with 10 bases aligning to TRBD1. The CDR3 totals 15 residues. V lost 4 bases, J lost 5 bases, and 7 bases stayed unmatched. Germline V gives CDR1 SGHAT, CDR2 FQNNGV. The CDR3 sequence: CASSSIRDRGYGYTF. CDR3 in DNA: TGTGCCAGCAGCTCAATCCGGGACAGGGGATATGGCTACACCTTC.

The sample holds one count of this clone. V is TRBV5-1 and J is TRBJ1-2; 8 bases fit TRBD1. Germline trimming cut 0 bases from V and 12 bases from J; bases unmatched to any gene: 7. The V gene's germline CDR1 is SGHRS and CDR2 YFSETQ. This CDR3 contains 13 residues. CDR3 protein: CASSLGTGIPNTF. The CDR3, as DNA: TGCGCCAGCAGCTTGGGGACAGGGATCCCCAACACCTTC.

In the case of this clone: This same CDR3 is encoded by further DNA sequences in the sample. The chain joins TRBV7-8 to TRBJ2-7; 8 nucleotides match TRBD2. J lost 3 bases, V lost 3 bases, and 4 bases had no gene match. This CDR3 comprises 14 residues. Germline V gene lookup returns CDR1 SGHVS and CDR2 FQNEAQ. CDR3 sequence: CASSLSGSGYEQYV. CDR3 DNA: TGTGCCAGCAGCTTGAGCGGGAGCGGCTACGAGCAGTACGTC.

This clone was detected only a few times. V usage is TRBV6-1 and J usage is TRBJ1-3; D unclear. CDR1 and CDR2 (germline): MNHNS, SASEGT. V was clipped by 0 bases and J by 0 bases, with 12 bases between them. The CDR3 has 17 residues. The CDR3 DNA sequence: TGTGCCAGCAGTGAAGCACTTACCCCCTACTCTGGAAACACCATATATTTT. Residues: CASSEALTPYSGNTIYF.

V is TRBV20-1 and J is TRBJ2-3, with TRBD2 matching over 9 bases. Germline V gene sequence: CDR1 DFQATT, CDR2 SNEGSKA (reference sequence). The CDR3 is 11 residues long. V shed 7 bases, J shed 5 bases, and the junction held 1 base outside the gene matches. CDR3 residues: CSGSGRDTQYF. The CDR3 nucleotides are TGCAGTGGTAGCGGGAGAGATACGCAGTATTTT.

The rearrangement links TRBV7-9 to TRBJ1-2, with D possibly matching TRBD1 (6 bases). The CDR3 runs 13 residues. Trimming removed 4 bases at V and 3 bases at J, with 9 bases between. Germline CDR1 is SEHNR and CDR2 is FQNEAQ (reference sequence). CDR3 coding DNA: TGTGCCAGCAGCTACCGGACAGACTATGGCTACACCTTC. It codes for CASSYRTDYGYTF.

This sequence joins TRBV27 and TRBJ1-2, with 7 bases that match TRBD1. The CDR3 is 14 residues long. Per the germline V gene, CDR1 is MNHEY and CDR2 is SMNVEV (reference sequence). V lost 5 bases and J lost 8; bases outside the gene matches: 11. This CDR3 reads CASSPNRGRGGYTF. The DNA for the CDR3 is TGTGCCAGCAGTCCGAACAGGGGTCGGGGAGGCTACACCTTC.

As to this clone: Other nucleotide sequences from this sample produce the same CDR3. The chain combines TRBV9 with TRBJ1-2, with D hard to call. The V and J ends lost 0 bases and 2 bases respectively, with 5 bases between them. From germline, CDR1 is SGDLS and CDR2 YYNGEE. There are 13 residues in the CDR3. CDR3 residues: CASSVDENYGYTF. The CDR3 DNA reads as TGTGCCAGCAGCGTAGATGAAAACTATGGCTACACCTTC.

The chain joins TRBV25-1 to TRBJ2-1, with 9 bases fitting TRBD2. V shed 5 bases and J 4 bases; nucleotides not matched to a gene: 6. The CDR3 is 15 residues long. The germline V gene has CDR1 MGHDK and CDR2 SYGVNS. CDR3 nucleotide sequence: TGTGCCAGCAGTCAGCTAGCGGGAACTTACAATGAGCAGTTCTTC. Translating it yields CASSQLAGTYNEQFF.

In this sample, this clone turned up a few times. Other DNA sequences of this sample code for an identical CDR3. The chain joins TRBV5-1 to TRBJ2-2, with TRBD1 matching over 11 bases. Trimming at V came to 3 bases and at J to 3 bases, leaving 1 base not matched to a gene. Germline loops: CDR1 SGHRS, CDR2 YFSETQ. The CDR3 covers 15 residues. The CDR3: CASSWGQGDTGELFF. The CDR3 region has the DNA TGCGCCAGCAGCTGGGGACAGGGGGACACCGGGGAGCTGTTTTTT. The variable domain in full, completed from reference TRBV5-1 and TRBJ2-2, reads KAGVTQTPRYLIKTRGQQVTLSCSPISGHRSVSWYQQTPGQGLQFLFEYFSETQRNKGNFPGRFSGRQFSNSRSEMNVSTLELGDSALYLCASSWGQGDTGELFFGEGSRLTVL.

CDR3 amino acids: CASSYLKAGGETQYF. CDR3 in DNA: TGTGCCAGCAGTTACTTGAAGGCAGGGGGGGAGACCCAGTACTTC. The chain recombines TRBV6-5 with TRBJ2-5, with D possibly TRBD1 on 7 matching bases. CDR1 and CDR2 from the germline V gene are MNHEY and SVGAGI. V was cut by 1 base and J by 5 bases, with 14 bases left in between. The CDR3 totals 15 residues.

The rearrangement uses TRBV5-1 and TRBJ2-3; TRBD1 aligns across 11 bases. After removal of 4 bases from V and 1 base from J, the junction contained 11 bases not matched to a gene. The length of the CDR3 is 18 residues. Germline CDR1 reads SGHRS; CDR2 reads YFSETQ. The CDR3 reads CASSMGGQGVAGTDTQYF. CDR3 in DNA: TGCGCCAGCAGCATGGGGGGACAGGGGGTCGCAGGCACAGATACGCAGTATTTT.

CDR3 coding DNA: TGCAGCGTCAGTCCGACTAGCGAAGAGACCCAGTACTTC. Its protein product is CSVSPTSEETQYF. This chain uses TRBV29-1 with TRBJ2-5; 8 bases line up with TRBD2. Germline V CDR1 and CDR2: SQVTM, ANQGSEA. V gave up 6 bases and J gave up 3 bases; unmatched junction bases: 6. The CDR3 spans 13 residues.